The 12 T cell receptor beta chains in this list originate from one sample, sequenced in a study of T cells in Graves' hyperthyroidism and ophthalmopathy. TCR beta CDR3 region amplification was performed from RNA transcripts. The HTBI primer set served for first-round RT-PCR of the TCR CDR3. MiXCR, applied by TCRdb to the multiplex PCR reads, yields one record per CDR3 protein. The sample lists about 270,000 distinct CDR3 sequences, about 25% occurring once. Sequenced sample: blood. The receptors originated from a man between 35 and 55 years old with Graves' hyperthyroidism that later progressed to Graves' ophthalmopathy.

This clonotype appeared many times. The rearrangement joins TRBV30 to TRBJ1-1, with unresolved D. Germline V gene sequence: CDR1 GTSNPN, CDR2 SVGIG (reference sequence). This CDR3 is 13 amino acids long. The V end lost 2 bases, the J end lost 4 bases, and 11 bases lay between the germline ends. The CDR3 region is CAWSWSGGTEAFF. The CDR3 nucleotides read TGTGCCTGGAGTTGGAGTGGAGGCACTGAAGCTTTCTTT. Together with reference TRBV30 and TRBJ1-1, the CDR3 gives the full variable domain: SQTIHQWPATLVQPVGSPLSLECTVEGTSNPNLYWYRQAAGRGLQLLFYSVGIGQISSEVPQNLSASRPQDRQFILSSKKLLLSDSGFYLCAWSWSGGTEAFFGQGTRLTVV.

The genes are TRBV12-3 or TRBV12-4 and TRBJ2-5; D is ambiguous. The CDR3 loop spans 14 amino acids. V was pared by 4 bases and J by 0 bases, with 9 bases between. The CDR3 loop reads CASSSRRYQETQYF. CDR3 sequence (DNA): TGTGCCAGCAGTTCTCGACGTTACCAAGAGACCCAGTACTTC.

This clonotype was detected ten times or more. V gene TRBV30 combines with J gene TRBJ1-5; TRBD1 might be the D (6 bases). Looked up from germline, CDR1 is GTSNPN and CDR2 is SVGIG (reference sequence). The CDR3 is 14 residues long. Trimming cost V 7 bases and J 5 bases, with 18 bases left between them. CDR3 loop: CAYQRGGFDQPQHF. The DNA for the CDR3 is TGTGCCTACCAGAGGGGGGGGTTTGATCAGCCCCAGCATTTT.

The chain has TRBV27 and TRBJ1-5; 7 nucleotides align to TRBD1. Germline-derived CDR1 and CDR2 are MNHEY and SMNVEV (reference sequence). The V segment lost 6 bases and the J segment 1 base; nucleotides outside the gene matches: 12. The CDR3 consists of 17 residues. CDR3 nucleotides: TGTGCCAGCAGCATGGCACGACAGGGTTTAAGCAATCAGCCCCAGCATTTT. It codes for CASSMARQGLSNQPQHF.

Ten or more counts support this clonotype. This chain uses TRBV3-1 with TRBJ2-7, with 13 positions matching TRBD2. Trimming at V came to 4 bases and at J to 2 bases, leaving 2 bases not matched to a gene. The germline V gene encodes CDR1 LGHDT and CDR2 YNNKEL (reference sequence). The CDR3 consists of 15 residues. Here the CDR3 reads CASSRGLAGAYEQYF. The CDR3 bases are TGTGCCAGCAGCCGAGGACTAGCGGGAGCCTACGAGCAGTACTTC.

This clonotype was counted many times. V usage is TRBV5-6 and J usage is TRBJ2-7, with 7 bases aligning to TRBD2. V lost 2 bases, J lost 1 base, and 3 bases stayed unmatched. Looked up from germline, CDR1 is SGHDT and CDR2 is YYEEEE. CDR3 length: 14 amino acids. The CDR3 spells CASSLGRGSYEQYF. The DNA of the CDR3 is TGTGCCAGCAGCTTAGGGCGGGGGTCCTACGAGCAGTACTTC. The complete variable domain, with remaining parts taken from reference TRBV5-6 and TRBJ2-7, reads DAGVTQSPTHLIKTRGQQVTLRCSPKSGHDTVSWYQQALGQGPQFIFQYYEEEERQRGNFPDRFSGHQFPNYSSELNVNALLLGDSALYLCASSLGRGSYEQYFGPGTRLTVT.

This clonotype was seen repeatedly, ten times or more. The rearrangement uses TRBV30 and TRBJ1-5; TRBD1 aligns across 7 bases. The CDR3 covers 15 residues. V shed 2 bases, J shed 2 bases, and the junction held 6 bases outside the gene matches. In germline, CDR1 is GTSNPN, CDR2 SVGIG (reference sequence). The CDR3 DNA reads TGTGCCTGGAGTTTTGCTGGACAGGGCAATCAGCCCCAGCATTTT. It specifies CAWSFAGQGNQPQHF.

This clonotype was observed at least ten times. The chain recombines TRBV6-5 with TRBJ1-1; D is perhaps TRBD1 (6 bases). Trimming removed 1 base from V and 4 bases from J, with 13 bases in between. In germline, CDR1 is MNHEY, CDR2 SVGAGI. The CDR3 consists of 15 residues. This chain's CDR3 is CASSYFRGRGTEAFF. The CDR3 DNA reads TGTGCCAGCAGTTACTTCCGGGGGCGCGGCACTGAAGCTTTCTTT.

V and J are TRBV6-1 and TRBJ2-5; 9 bases are shared with TRBD2. This CDR3 spans 14 amino acids. The V gene's germline CDR1 is MNHNS and CDR2 SASEGT. V gave up 8 bases and J gave up 5 bases; unmatched junction bases: 9. The DNA for the CDR3 is TGTGCCAGCTTGGCGGGAGGGTTCGATGAGACCCAGTACTTC. Translation: CASLAGGFDETQYF.

This clonotype was recorded once. The chain is built from TRBV7-8 and TRBJ1-1; a possible D gene is TRBD1 (6 bases). Germline CDR1 and CDR2: SGHVS and FQNEAQ. The CDR3 consists of 13 residues. V lost 5 bases, J lost 4 bases, and 11 bases lay in between. The CDR3 is CASSQGRGTEAFF. Written as DNA, the CDR3 is TGTGCCAGCAGCCAGGGGCGGGGCACTGAAGCTTTCTTT.

This clonotype was detected many times. The chain recombines TRBV29-1 with TRBJ1-1; D remains ambiguous. There are 15 residues in the CDR3. V was trimmed by 1 base and J by 2 bases, leaving 14 bases between them. Looked up from germline, CDR1 is SQVTM and CDR2 is ANQGSEA. The CDR3: CSVEAYGKGNTEAFF. DNA for the CDR3: TGCAGCGTTGAAGCTTACGGGAAGGGAAACACTGAAGCTTTCTTT.

Many counts were recorded for this clonotype. V gene TRBV11-2 combines with J gene TRBJ2-4, with TRBD1 as a possible D gene (5 bases). Between the trimmed V and J ends, which lost 1 base and 6 bases, there was a span of 7 bases. CDR1 and CDR2 (germline): SGHAT, FQNNGV. The CDR3 has 13 residues. CDR3 bases: TGTGCCAGCAGCTTAGTCCAGGGAAACATTCAGTACTTC. Translation gives CASSLVQGNIQYF. Variable domain in full (rest from reference TRBV11-2 and TRBJ2-4): EAGVAQSPRYKIIEKRQSVAFWCNPISGHATLYWYQQILGQGPKLLIQFQNNGVVDDSQLPKDRFSAERLKGVDSTLKIQPAKLEDSAVYLCASSLVQGNIQYFGAGTRLSVL.